This T cell receptor (beta chain) was found in a study of blood T cell repertoires in COVID-19. Study details: PBMCs, B-cell-depleted T cells, or T cells were the source of the cDNA or gDNA that made up the material.

Method: immunoSEQ multiplex PCR; TCRdb's copy keeps in-frame clones and lacks some. The repertoire holds some 130,000 clones, with 88% as singletons. The receptor was derived from a man in his forties or fifties with acute or convalescent COVID-19. Sequencing used peripheral blood.

This CDR3 is CASSQKTQYF. CDR3 in DNA: TGTGCCAGCAGCCAGAAGACCCAGTACTTC. The gene calls are TRBV11-2 and TRBJ2-5; D gene uncertain. V lost 5 bases to trimming and J lost 6 bases, with 4 bases between them. CDR1 and CDR2 from the germline V gene are SGHAT and FQNNGV. The CDR3 loop spans 10 amino acids.